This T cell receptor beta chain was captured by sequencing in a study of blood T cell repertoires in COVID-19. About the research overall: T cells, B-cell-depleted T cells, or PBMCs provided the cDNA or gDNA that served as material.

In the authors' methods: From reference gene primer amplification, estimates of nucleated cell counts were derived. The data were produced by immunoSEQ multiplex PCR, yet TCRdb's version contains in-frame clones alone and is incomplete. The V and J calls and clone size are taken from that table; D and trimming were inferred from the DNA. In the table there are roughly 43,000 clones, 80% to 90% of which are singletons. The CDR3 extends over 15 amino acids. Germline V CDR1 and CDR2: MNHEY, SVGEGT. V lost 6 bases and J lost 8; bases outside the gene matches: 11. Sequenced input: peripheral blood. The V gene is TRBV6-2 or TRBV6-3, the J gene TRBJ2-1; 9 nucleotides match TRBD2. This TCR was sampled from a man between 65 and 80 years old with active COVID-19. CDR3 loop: CASSTASGVLDEQFF. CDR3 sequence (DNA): TGTGCCAGCAGCACTGCTAGCGGGGTTCTCGATGAGCAGTTCTTC.